These 25 T cell receptor beta chains originate from one sample sequenced in a study of blood T cell repertoires in COVID-19. Profiled with immunoSEQ multiplex PCR; TCRdb holds only in-frame clones, not every one. The top ten clones hold less than 5.5% of a sample with about 150,000 clones, under 80% of them seen once. Sequencing was done on a sample of peripheral blood. These receptors originate from a man aged 55 to 69 with acute or convalescent COVID-19.

The chain couples TRBV13 to TRBJ1-3; D might be TRBD1 (5 bases). Between the trimmed V and J ends, which lost 1 base and 4 bases, there was a span of 8 bases. From germline, CDR1 is PRHDT and CDR2 FYEKMQ (reference sequence). The CDR3 covers 14 residues. The CDR3 here is CASSLVGQGNTIYF. The CDR3 bases are TGTGCCAGCAGCTTAGTGGGGCAGGGAAACACCATATATTTT. Together with reference TRBV13 and TRBJ1-3, the CDR3 gives the full variable domain: AAGVIQSPRHLIKEKRETATLKCYPIPRHDTVYWYQQGPGQDPQFLISFYEKMQSDKGSIPDRFSAQQFSDYHSELNMSSLELGDSALYFCASSLVGQGNTIYFGEGSWLTVV.

This clone has a single count. V and J are TRBV3-1 (or the pseudogene TRBV3-2) and TRBJ2-3, with D unresolved. V was cut by 1 base and J by 0 bases, with 8 bases left in between. CDR1 LGHDT and CDR2 YNNKEL come from the germline V gene (reference sequence). The CDR3 totals 15 residues. In nucleotides, the CDR3 is TGTGCCAGCAGCCAAGGTATAGCTAGCACAGATACGCAGTATTTT. Amino acids: CASSQGIASTDTQYF.

A single count supports this clone. V gene TRBV28 combines with J gene TRBJ2-1; TRBD2 agrees at 7 bases. The germline V gene has CDR1 MDHEN and CDR2 SYDVKM. This CDR3 contains 15 residues. Trimming at V came to 3 bases and at J to 3 bases, leaving 5 bases not matched to a gene. The CDR3 region has the DNA TGTGCCAGCAGTTTGTGGCTAGCGGTCTACAATGAGCAGTTCTTC. Protein product: CASSLWLAVYNEQFF. Using reference TRBV28 and TRBJ2-1 for the parts outside the CDR3, the full variable domain is DVKVTQSSRYLVKRTGEKVFLECVQDMDHENMFWYRQDPGLGLRLIYFSYDVKMKEKGDIPEGYSVSREKKERFSLILESASTNQTSMYLCASSLWLAVYNEQFFGPGTRLTVL.

This clone was picked up a small number of times. The chain carries TRBV18 and TRBJ2-7; 8 nucleotides match TRBD1. The CDR3 length is 14 residues. V lost 3 bases, J lost 6 bases, and 7 bases stayed unmatched. Germline values: CDR1 KGHSH, CDR2 LQKENI. The DNA of the CDR3 is TGTGCCAGCTCACCGACGACAGGGGAACGCGAGCAGTACTTC. As protein: CASSPTTGEREQYF.

The chain is built from TRBV27 and TRBJ1-5, with 7 bases aligning to TRBD1. The V gene end was trimmed by 4 bases and the J gene end by 1 base; junction bases not matched to a gene: 4. CDR1 and CDR2 from the germline V gene are MNHEY and SMNVEV (reference sequence). The CDR3 is 15 amino acids. For the CDR3, the DNA is TGTGCCAGCAGTTCTTCACAGGGGAGCAATCAGCCCCAGCATTTT. The encoded protein is CASSSSQGSNQPQHF.

V gene TRBV19 combines with J gene TRBJ2-3, with TRBD2 as a possible D gene (6 bases). V was pared by 3 bases and J by 6 bases, with 13 bases between. The length of the CDR3 is 14 residues. CDR1 and CDR2 from the germline V gene are LNHDA and SQIVND (reference sequence). CDR3 loop: CASSILGLLDTQYF. Written as DNA, the CDR3 is TGTGCCAGTAGTATCCTAGGACTACTCGATACGCAGTATTTT.

This chain uses TRBV15 with TRBJ2-3; 9 bases are shared with TRBD2. The J segment lost 3 bases and the V segment lost 1 base, leaving 2 bases of the junction unmatched. The CDR3 contains 15 residues. CDR1 is LNHNV and CDR2 is YYDKDF in the germline V gene (reference sequence). CDR3 nucleotides: TGTGCCACCAGCAGAGGGGCGGGAGGGACAGATACGCAGTATTTT. This sequence encodes CATSRGAGGTDTQYF.

The V gene is TRBV27, the J gene TRBJ2-3; a weak D match, TRBD2 (5 bases). This CDR3 has 15 amino acids. The V end was cut by 3 bases, the J end by 2 bases, with 12 bases between. Germline CDR1 reads MNHEY; CDR2 reads SMNVEV (reference sequence). CDR3 DNA sequence: TGTGCCAGCAGTTTGATAGGAGGAATCACAGATACGCAGTATTTT. It specifies CASSLIGGITDTQYF.

As to this clone: Compared with germline, one end of the junction differs, possibly owing to a read error. This chain uses TRBV5-1 with TRBJ1-1, with D possibly matching TRBD1 (6 bases). The CDR3 is 14 residues long. Germline CDR1 and CDR2: SGHRS and YFSETQ. This CDR3 is CASSVGTQNAEAFF. CDR3 nucleotide sequence: TGCGCCAGCAGCGTCGGGACACAGAACGCTGAAGCTTTCTTT.

This clone was found once. The gene calls are TRBV18 and TRBJ2-7; D not resolved. Trimming took 4 bases from V and 4 from J, leaving 17 bases between them. The length of the CDR3 is 15 residues. CDR1 is KGHSH and CDR2 is LQKENI in the germline V gene. The CDR3 loop is CASSLTSPNPYEQYF. The CDR3 nucleotides are TGTGCCAGCTCACTAACGAGCCCTAACCCTTACGAGCAGTACTTC. Together with reference TRBV18 and TRBJ2-7, the CDR3 gives the full variable domain: NAGVMQNPRHLVRRRGQEARLRCSPMKGHSHVYWYRQLPEEGLKFMVYLQKENIIDESGMPKERFSAEFPKEGPSILRIQQVVRGDSAAYFCASSLTSPNPYEQYFGPGTRLTVT.

This chain links TRBV10-2 with TRBJ2-3; 7 nucleotides line up with TRBD2. Trimming removed 4 bases from V and 3 bases from J; junction bases left unmatched: 7. The CDR3 runs to 15 residues. The V gene's germline CDR1 is WSHSY and CDR2 SAAADI. CDR3 loop: CASSATGGGTDTQYF. The CDR3 bases are TGCGCCAGCAGTGCGACGGGAGGCGGTACAGATACGCAGTATTTT.

The chain links TRBV2 to TRBJ2-5, with 12 bases fitting TRBD2. Germline CDR1 reads SNHLY; CDR2 reads FYNNEI. CDR3 length: 14 residues. The J segment lost 5 bases and the V segment lost 5 bases, leaving 3 bases of the junction unmatched. The CDR3 reads CASSPGTSGETQYF. CDR3 nucleotides: TGTGCCAGCAGTCCAGGGACTAGCGGGGAGACCCAGTACTTC.

This sequence joins TRBV6-6 and TRBJ2-5; D unclear. Germline-derived CDR1 and CDR2 are MNHNY and SVGAGI (reference sequence). V lost 5 bases and J 2 bases, leaving 12 bases between the germline ends. This CDR3 is built from 14 residues. Written as DNA, the CDR3 is TGTGCCAGCAGTCCACGGGTTGGTCAAGAGACCCAGTACTTC. Translating it yields CASSPRVGQETQYF.

The chain combines TRBV5-1 with TRBJ1-6, with D possibly TRBD1 on 5 matching bases. The CDR3 loop spans 16 amino acids. From germline, CDR1 is SGHRS and CDR2 YFSETQ. Trimming removed 4 bases from V and 10 bases from J, with 21 bases in between. This CDR3 reads CASSPGGADLGSPLHF. CDR3 nucleotides: TGCGCCAGCAGCCCGGGCGGGGCAGACTTGGGGTCACCCCTCCACTTT. Full variable domain (outside the CDR3, taken from reference TRBV5-1 and TRBJ1-6): KAGVTQTPRYLIKTRGQQVTLSCSPISGHRSVSWYQQTPGQGLQFLFEYFSETQRNKGNFPGRFSGRQFSNSRSEMNVSTLELGDSALYLCASSPGGADLGSPLHFGNGTRLTVT.

The chain links TRBV5-1 to TRBJ2-3, with D tentatively TRBD2 (6 bases). This CDR3 has 15 residues. Trimming stripped 1 base from V and 2 bases from J, with 11 bases between. CDR1 is SGHRS, CDR2 YFSETQ, per germline. CDR3 in DNA: TGCGCCAGCAGCTTGTTGGGGCGGGACACAGATACGCAGTATTTT. Amino acids: CASSLLGRDTDTQYF.

The chain carries TRBV5-1 and TRBJ2-3; 9 bases are shared with TRBD2. This CDR3 spans 15 amino acids. Germline V gene data show CDR1 as SGHRS and CDR2 as YFSETQ. Germline trimming cut 3 bases from V and 2 bases from J; bases unmatched to any gene: 4. The CDR3: CASSSTSGYTDTQYF. CDR3 sequence (DNA): TGCGCCAGCAGCTCCACTAGCGGGTACACAGATACGCAGTATTTT.

As DNA, the CDR3 is TGTGCCTGGAGAGGGGGGGCTGCTAATGAAAAACTGTTTTTT. Its protein product is CAWRGGAANEKLFF. This chain uses TRBV30 with TRBJ1-4; D may be TRBD1 (6 bases). V lost 3 bases and J 3 bases, leaving 11 bases between the germline ends. The CDR3 is 14 amino acids. CDR1 is GTSNPN and CDR2 is SVGIG in the germline V gene (reference sequence).

The gene calls are TRBV11-1 and TRBJ2-7, with D possibly TRBD2 on 7 matching bases. The CDR3 is 15 residues long. Germline V lookup: CDR1 SGHAT, CDR2 FQDESV (reference sequence). The ends were cut back, 5 bases at V and 2 bases at J, with 16 bases in the middle. The DNA of the CDR3 is TGTGCCAGCAGCCCCGGAGGGGGGGCCCCCTACGAGCAGTACTTC. As protein: CASSPGGGAPYEQYF.

This clone came up many times. The genes are TRBV7-6 and TRBJ2-5; D might be TRBD2 (6 bases). Trimming cost V 4 bases and J 4 bases, with 19 bases left between them. Germline CDR1 and CDR2: SGHVS and FNYEAQ. CDR3 length equals 16 residues. This CDR3 is CASSSTRAPRGETQYF. DNA of the CDR3: TGTGCCAGCAGCTCGACTAGAGCACCTAGGGGAGAGACCCAGTACTTC.

The V gene is TRBV11-2, the J gene TRBJ2-7, with 9 bases fitting TRBD2. In germline, CDR1 is SGHAT, CDR2 FQNNGV. This CDR3 region has 15 residues. With V trimmed by 7 bases and J by 3 bases, 10 bases remained unmatched. The CDR3 is CASTPYSGSDYEQYF. The CDR3 nucleotides are TGTGCCAGCACCCCATATAGCGGGAGTGACTACGAGCAGTACTTC.

The chain recombines TRBV6-5 with TRBJ2-7; 9 bases are a match to TRBD1. V lost 7 bases and J lost 5; bases outside the gene matches: 12. Per germline, CDR1 MNHEY and CDR2 SVGAGI. The CDR3 spans 15 residues. The CDR3 loop reads CASTAYRTGENEQYF. CDR3 DNA: TGTGCCAGCACTGCGTATCGGACAGGGGAAAACGAGCAGTACTTC.

The chain uses TRBV4-1 and TRBJ1-1; D unclear. The germline V gene has CDR1 MGHRA and CDR2 YSYEKL. The CDR3 extends over 16 amino acids. The V end lost 1 base, the J end lost 5 bases, and 17 bases lay between the germline ends. The CDR3 coding sequence is TGCGCCAGCAGCCAAGTAGCATGGGAGGTGAGGACTGAAGCTTTCTTT. Protein sequence: CASSQVAWEVRTEAFF.

The rearrangement uses TRBV6-5 and TRBJ1-1, with TRBD1 matching 7 bases. V dropped 0 bases and J dropped 5; count of bases not matched to a gene: 9. The CDR3 totals 16 residues. Germline CDR1 reads MNHEY; CDR2 reads SVGAGI. This chain's CDR3 is CASSYSFAAGGTEAFF. The CDR3, as DNA: TGTGCCAGCAGTTACTCGTTTGCGGCAGGGGGGACTGAAGCTTTCTTT.

The chain links TRBV19 to TRBJ1-2, with TRBD1 matching 9 bases. The V segment lost 4 bases and the J segment 5 bases; nucleotides outside the gene matches: 2. CDR1 and CDR2 (germline): LNHDA, SQIVND (reference sequence). This CDR3 comprises 13 residues. The CDR3 sequence: CASSRQGVYGYTF. As DNA, the CDR3 is TGTGCCAGTAGTAGACAGGGGGTTTATGGCTACACCTTC.

The chain has TRBV6-5 and TRBJ1-5; D perhaps matches TRBD1 (5 bases). CDR1 is MNHEY, CDR2 SVGAGI, per germline. The CDR3 spans 15 residues. V lost 8 bases and J lost 5, with 19 bases in between. The CDR3 region has the DNA TGTGCCAGCTCCGCTACCGGGGGGTTTTATCAGCCCCAGCATTTT. Protein product: CASSATGGFYQPQHF.